The present T cell receptor beta chain was sequenced within a study of post-analysis software for immune sequencing data. General observations from the study: Included in a set of about 5 TRBV segments more frequent in patients than controls were TRBV5-6, TRBV5-1 and TRBV20-1.

The CDR3 is 13 amino acids. The germline CDR1 and CDR2 sequences are LGHDT and YNNKEL (reference sequence). V lost 4 bases and J 4 bases, leaving 11 bases between the germline ends. Unique-molecular-identifier-tagged TCR beta cDNA libraries were used. cDNA molecules numbering roughly 0.5 million came from approximately 1 to 10 million T cells. Via MiXCR, TCRdb re-called the PCR reads, giving one row per CDR3 protein. The sample includes roughly 580,000 distinct CDR3 sequences, roughly two fifths of them seen just once. There are a few counts of this clonotype. Antigen: not known. Sequencing was carried out using blood. V gene TRBV3-1 combines with J gene TRBJ2-7; D uncertain. The sequence derives from a girl aged 10-17 years with multiple sclerosis. The CDR3 DNA sequence: TGTGCCAGCAGCCCGACCCCCTCTTACGAGCAGTACTTC. It is translated as CASSPTPSYEQYF.